This entry features one T cell receptor (beta chain) sequence. This CDR3 has 14 residues. Germline CDR1 MNHEY, CDR2 SMNVEV (reference sequence). Trimming removed 6 bases at V and 1 base at J, with 12 bases between. This specimen belongs to a study of T cell changes during pregnancy in multiple sclerosis. Some clones are missing from TCRdb's copy, which holds only in-frame ones; the method was immunoSEQ multiplex PCR. The sample lists approximately 13,000 clones, 90% occurring once. The J gene is TRBJ1-1, the V gene TRBV27; possibly TRBD1 for D (5 bases). Sequenced material: CD8+ T cells from peripheral blood mononuclear cells, taken after pregnancy. The sequence derives from a female donor in good health, enrolled as a control in a pregnancy study. The CDR3, as DNA: TGTGCCAGCAGAACCGGTGGACAGAACACTGAAGCTTTCTTT. Amino acid sequence: CASRTGGQNTEAFF.